The entry below gives a single T cell receptor (beta chain) sequence along with its context. The sample's time point: pretreatment peripheral blood. Patients presented with locally advanced or metastatic urothelial carcinoma. The data stem from a study of PD-L1 blockade in urothelial cancer. In the study overall: Atezolizumab 1,200 mg was given intravenously every 3 weeks, starting 2014. Median T cell yield from blood was around 140,000.

V lost 2 bases to trimming and J lost 1 base, with 16 bases between them. CDR1 and CDR2 from the germline V gene are MNHEY and SMNVEV (reference sequence). This CDR3 contains 17 residues. The investigators introduced synthetic TCR analog templates into each PCR as spikes. Some clones are missing from TCRdb's copy, which holds only in-frame ones; the method was immunoSEQ multiplex PCR. The sample lists fewer than 60,000 clones; approximately 80% were seen once. Here the sequenced sample was PBMCs, taken around atezolizumab (anti-PD-L1) treatment. The TCR originated in a man between 45 and 60 years old with urothelial cancer. The chain combines TRBV27 with TRBJ2-3, with a possible D match to TRBD1 (6 bases). CDR3 in amino acids: CASSLIPQGMGTDTQYF. The CDR3 DNA reads as TGTGCCAGCAGTTTAATTCCCCAGGGGATGGGCACAGATACGCAGTATTTT.